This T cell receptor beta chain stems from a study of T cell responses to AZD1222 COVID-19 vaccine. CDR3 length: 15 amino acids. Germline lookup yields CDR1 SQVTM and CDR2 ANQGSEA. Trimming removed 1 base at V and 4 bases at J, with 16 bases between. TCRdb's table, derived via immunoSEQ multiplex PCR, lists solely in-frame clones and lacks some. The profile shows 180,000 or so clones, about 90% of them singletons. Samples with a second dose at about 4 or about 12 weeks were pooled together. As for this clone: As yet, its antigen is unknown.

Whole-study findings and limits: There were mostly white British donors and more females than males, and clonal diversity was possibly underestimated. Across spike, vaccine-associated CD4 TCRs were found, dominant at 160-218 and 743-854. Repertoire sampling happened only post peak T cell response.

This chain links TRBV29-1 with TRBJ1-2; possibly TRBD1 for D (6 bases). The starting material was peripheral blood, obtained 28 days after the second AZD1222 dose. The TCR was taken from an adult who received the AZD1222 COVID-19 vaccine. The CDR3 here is CSVEAVRGFGYGYTF. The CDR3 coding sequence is TGCAGCGTTGAAGCCGTCAGGGGATTTGGCTATGGCTACACCTTC.